The 3 T cell receptor beta chains below all came from one sample that was sequenced in a study of neurological immune-mediated disorders. Using its own MiXCR run on the 5' RACE reads, TCRdb lists one record per CDR3 protein. The sample has some 60,000 distinct CDR3 sequences, about 10% seen once. Time point reported: longitudinal time-point 2. The specimen sequenced was PBMCs. The receptor source for this set is a man younger than 40 in good health.

This clonotype was observed at least ten times. The V call is TRBV6-6, the J call TRBJ2-2; 7 positions agree with TRBD2. J was trimmed by 3 bases and V by 8 bases; bases with no gene match: 6. The CDR3 sequence is 14 residues long. The V gene's germline CDR1 is MNHNY and CDR2 SVGAGI (reference sequence). The CDR3 here is CASVAGAYTGELFF. CDR3 sequence (DNA): TGTGCCAGCGTGGCGGGAGCTTACACCGGGGAGCTGTTTTTT.

This clonotype was picked up many times. The chain combines TRBV5-5 with TRBJ2-7; no firm D call. V lost 4 bases, J lost 4 bases, and 12 bases lay in between. Germline V gene lookup returns CDR1 SGHKS and CDR2 YYEKEE (reference sequence). The CDR3 covers 13 residues. CDR3 region: CASSPGPFYEQYF. DNA for the CDR3: TGTGCCAGCAGCCCCGGGCCCTTTTACGAGCAGTACTTC.

The gene calls are TRBV27 and TRBJ2-7; D is possibly TRBD1 (6 bases). With 3 bases removed from V and 1 base from J, the gap between germline ends came to 10 bases. The germline V gene has CDR1 MNHEY and CDR2 SMNVEV (reference sequence). The CDR3 loop spans 14 amino acids. CDR3 coding DNA: TGTGCCAGCAGTTTTGGACAGCCTTCCTACGAGCAGTACTTC. Translation: CASSFGQPSYEQYF.